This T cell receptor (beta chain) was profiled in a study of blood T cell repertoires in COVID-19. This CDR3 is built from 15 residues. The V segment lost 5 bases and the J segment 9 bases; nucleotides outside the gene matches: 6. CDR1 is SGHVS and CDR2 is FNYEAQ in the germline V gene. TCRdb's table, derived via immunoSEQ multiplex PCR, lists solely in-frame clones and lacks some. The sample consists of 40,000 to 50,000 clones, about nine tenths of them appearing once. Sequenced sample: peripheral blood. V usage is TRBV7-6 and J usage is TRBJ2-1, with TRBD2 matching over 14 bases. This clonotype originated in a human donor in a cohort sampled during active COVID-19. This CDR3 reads CASSMTSGGALEQFF. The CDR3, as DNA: TGTGCCAGCAGCATGACTAGCGGGGGGGCTCTTGAGCAGTTCTTC.